This passage covers 24 T cell receptor beta chains from one sample sequenced in a study of identical twins. One entry per CDR3 protein results from TCRdb running MiXCR on the 5' RACE reads. The data show 350,000 to 400,000 distinct CDR3 sequences, 9% seen once. Input material: naive T cells sorted from blood. These receptors were obtained from a woman between 45 and 60 years old in good health.

This chain uses TRBV2 with TRBJ2-7; D not resolved. Germline CDR1 is SNHLY and CDR2 is FYNNEI. The CDR3 is 11 amino acids. Deletions cut 6 bases from V and 3 bases from J, with 6 bases between. The CDR3 region has the DNA TGTGCCAGCAGGACTGTCTACGAGCAGTACTTC. This translates into CASRTVYEQYF.

In its sample, this clonotype was seen a few times. The CDR3 here is CASSFLGGPNEKLFF. CDR3 sequence (DNA): TGTGCCAGCAGTTTCCTTGGTGGCCCTAATGAAAAACTGTTTTTT. The genes are TRBV27 and TRBJ1-4; unclear D gene. The CDR3 is 15 amino acids. Germline assignment: CDR1 MNHEY and CDR2 SMNVEV (reference sequence). The ends were cut back, 3 bases at V and 3 bases at J, with 11 bases in the middle.

This sequence joins TRBV27 and TRBJ2-5, with TRBD2 matching over 9 bases. CDR1 is MNHEY and CDR2 is SMNVEV in the germline V gene (reference sequence). The J segment lost 7 bases and the V segment lost 7 bases, leaving 13 bases of the junction unmatched. The length of the CDR3 is 15 residues. The CDR3 sequence: CASTEVAGGPVTQYF. The CDR3 nucleotides are TGTGCCAGCACCGAAGTGGCGGGAGGGCCCGTGACCCAGTACTTC.

The gene calls are TRBV24-1 and TRBJ2-1; 8 positions agree with TRBD2. This CDR3 region has 16 residues. J lost 5 bases, V lost 3 bases, and 8 bases had no gene match. The germline gives CDR1 KGHDR, CDR2 SFDVKD. Here the CDR3 DNA reads TGTGCCACCAGTGATCCTACTAGCGGAGACCACAATGAGCAGTTCTTC. Protein sequence: CATSDPTSGDHNEQFF.

Only a few counts were recorded for this clonotype. This chain uses TRBV7-3 with TRBJ2-1; D is ambiguous. Germline assignment: CDR1 SGHTA and CDR2 FQGTGA. Trimming removed 5 bases at V and 6 bases at J, with 14 bases between. There are 14 residues in the CDR3. CDR3 residues: CASSPPDQLNEQFF. For the CDR3, the DNA is TGTGCCAGCAGCCCACCGGACCAACTCAATGAGCAGTTCTTC. Variable domain in full (rest from reference TRBV7-3 and TRBJ2-1): GAGVSQTPSNKVTEKGKYVELRCDPISGHTALYWYRQSLGQGPEFLIYFQGTGAADDSGLPNDRFFAVRPEGSVSTLKIQRTERGDSAVYLCASSPPDQLNEQFFGPGTRLTVL.

This clonotype came up many times. The chain recombines TRBV6-1 with TRBJ2-7; 7 bases are a match to TRBD1. The trim removed 6 bases at V and 2 bases at J, leaving 4 bases unmatched. The CDR3 spans 13 residues. Germline lookup yields CDR1 MNHNS and CDR2 SASEGT. CDR3 amino acids: CASRTGTAYEQYV. The CDR3 DNA follows: TGTGCCAGCAGGACCGGGACAGCCTACGAGCAGTACGTC.

In this sample, this clonotype turned up a few times. The chain employs TRBV12-3 or TRBV12-4 and TRBJ2-7; 8 bases are a match to TRBD2. V dropped 6 bases and J dropped 7; count of bases not matched to a gene: 11. The CDR3 covers 14 residues. CDR3 sequence reads: CASRLTSGGLEQYF. In DNA, the CDR3 is TGTGCCAGCAGACTAACTAGCGGTGGTTTGGAGCAGTACTTC.

The CDR3 spells CASSQEPVGYNEQFF. Written as DNA, the CDR3 is TGTGCCAGCAGCCAAGAACCGGTAGGGTACAATGAGCAGTTCTTC. The V call is TRBV4-2, the J call TRBJ2-1; D call uncertain. The V and J ends lost 0 bases and 4 bases respectively, with 10 bases between them. The CDR3 covers 15 residues. Per the germline V gene, CDR1 is LGHNA and CDR2 is YNFKEQ.

This clonotype was seen more than once but under ten times. This chain connects TRBV11-2 to TRBJ1-2, with D uncertain. The CDR3 covers 12 residues. V was cut by 2 bases and J by 5 bases, with 6 bases left in between. From germline, CDR1 is SGHAT and CDR2 FQNNGV. The CDR3: CASSLQGYGYTF. The DNA for the CDR3 is TGTGCCAGCAGCTTACAAGGGTATGGCTACACCTTC.

This clonotype was recorded a few times. The chain has TRBV7-9 and TRBJ1-1; maybe TRBD1 (5 bases). CDR1 and CDR2 from the germline V gene are SEHNR and FQNEAQ (reference sequence). This CDR3 is built from 13 residues. V lost 6 bases and J lost 5, with 13 bases in between. CDR3 DNA: TGTGCCAGCAGGGAGGGACCTAGAACTGAAGCTTTCTTT. Its translation: CASREGPRTEAFF.

This sequence joins TRBV7-2 and TRBJ1-3, with D possibly being TRBD1 (5 bases). The germline V gene encodes CDR1 SGHTA and CDR2 FQGNSA. Trimming cost V 5 bases and J 4 bases, with 12 bases left between them. The CDR3 has 14 residues. In nucleotides, the CDR3 is TGTGCCAGCAGCGACAGCGTTTTGGGAAACACCATATATTTT. This translates into CASSDSVLGNTIYF.

This clonotype was detected ten times or more. This chain joins TRBV12-3 or TRBV12-4 and TRBJ2-2; D remains unclear. CDR3 length equals 14 residues. Between the trimmed V and J ends, which lost 4 bases and 8 bases, there was a span of 14 bases. This CDR3 is CASSSGPSGGELFF. The CDR3 DNA sequence: TGTGCCAGCAGTTCCGGGCCGAGTGGTGGGGAGCTGTTTTTT.

Many counts were recorded for this clonotype. The rearrangement joins TRBV7-8 to TRBJ2-7, with 7 bases aligning to TRBD2. This CDR3 has 16 residues. From germline, CDR1 is SGHVS and CDR2 FQNEAQ. V lost 1 base and J lost 2; bases outside the gene matches: 8. The CDR3 is CASSLVGRGGTYEQYF. As DNA, the CDR3 is TGTGCCAGCAGCTTAGTAGGTCGGGGAGGGACCTACGAGCAGTACTTC.

The chain recombines TRBV7-3 with TRBJ2-2; no firm D call. CDR3 length: 15 amino acids. V lost 0 bases to trimming and J lost 3 bases, with 8 bases between them. Germline loops: CDR1 SGHTA, CDR2 FQGTGA. The chain's CDR3 is CASSLTMRYTGELFF. In DNA, the CDR3 is TGTGCCAGCAGCTTAACGATGAGATACACCGGGGAGCTGTTTTTT.

This chain links TRBV12-3 or TRBV12-4 with TRBJ2-2; a weak D match, TRBD1 (5 bases). Trimming stripped 5 bases from V and 5 bases from J, with 18 bases between. The CDR3 covers 16 residues. The CDR3 here is CASSTAGFVRTGELFF. The DNA for the CDR3 is TGTGCCAGCAGTACCGCAGGGTTTGTGCGGACCGGGGAGCTGTTTTTT.

This clonotype has more than one count but fewer than ten. The V and J genes are TRBV3-1 and TRBJ2-1, with D possibly being TRBD1 (5 bases). The CDR3 extends over 17 amino acids. Trimming removed 4 bases from V and 8 bases from J, with 24 bases in between. CDR1 and CDR2 from the germline V gene are LGHDT and YNNKEL (reference sequence). This chain's CDR3 is CASSPHRQGMTIDEQFF. DNA of the CDR3: TGTGCCAGCAGCCCCCACCGGCAGGGAATGACAATCGATGAGCAGTTCTTC.

This rearrangement joins TRBV7-9 to TRBJ2-7; maybe TRBD1 (5 bases). The V end was cut by 1 base, the J end by 3 bases, with 10 bases between. Per germline, CDR1 SEHNR and CDR2 FQNEAQ (reference sequence). CDR3 length equals 14 residues. The DNA of the CDR3 is TGTGCCAGCAGCTTAGGACAGTATAACTACGAGCAGTACTTC. This sequence encodes CASSLGQYNYEQYF.

In its sample, this clonotype was seen many times. The V call is TRBV25-1, the J call TRBJ1-6, with no clear D. V was trimmed by 3 bases and J by 5 bases, leaving 8 bases between them. Germline V gives CDR1 MGHDK, CDR2 SYGVNS. The CDR3 sequence is 14 residues long. DNA for the CDR3: TGTGCCAGCAGTGATATCCAAAATAATTCACCCCTCCACTTT. Its translation: CASSDIQNNSPLHF.

This clonotype was seen a few times. This chain links TRBV4-1 with TRBJ2-5; 10 bases line up with TRBD2. CDR1 MGHRA and CDR2 YSYEKL come from the germline V gene. V was clipped by 11 bases and J by 2 bases; unmatched bases: 5. This CDR3 has 13 amino acids. For the CDR3, the DNA is TGCGCCGCAGGACTAGCGGATCAAGAGACCCAGTACTTC. It encodes CAAGLADQETQYF.

This rearrangement joins TRBV20-1 to TRBJ2-5; a possible D gene is TRBD1 (6 bases). V was trimmed by 7 bases and J by 5 bases, leaving 14 bases between them. The CDR3 length is 12 residues. Germline V CDR1 and CDR2: DFQATT, SNEGSKA (reference sequence). This CDR3 is CSVRTEVETQYF. The CDR3 DNA reads as TGCAGTGTCAGGACAGAAGTGGAGACCCAGTACTTC.

This clonotype turned up a few times. The rearrangement joins TRBV5-5 to TRBJ1-2; no reliable D call. The germline V gene encodes CDR1 SGHKS and CDR2 YYEKEE (reference sequence). The V end lost 3 bases, the J end lost 10 bases, and 13 bases lay between the germline ends. CDR3 length: 12 residues. The CDR3 protein is CASSSMGGDYTF. CDR3 coding DNA: TGTGCCAGCAGCTCAATGGGTGGTGACTACACCTTC.

V is TRBV11-2 and J is TRBJ2-7, with a weak D call TRBD1 (6 bases). Germline CDR1 SGHAT, CDR2 FQNNGV. V was shortened by 5 bases and J by 8 bases, with 16 bases between the two germline ends. This CDR3 has 13 amino acids. CDR3 in amino acids: CASSIGQLNKQYV. The CDR3, as DNA: TGTGCCAGCAGCATAGGACAGCTGAATAAGCAGTACGTC.

This clonotype was counted a few times. This sequence joins TRBV9 and TRBJ2-1, with 9 bases identical to TRBD2. Germline loops: CDR1 SGDLS, CDR2 YYNGEE. This CDR3 has 14 amino acids. V trimming: 0 bases; J trimming: 8 bases; junction bases outside the gene matches: 3. The chain's CDR3 is CASSVGTSGHEQFF. Here the CDR3 DNA reads TGTGCCAGCAGCGTAGGAACTAGCGGGCATGAGCAGTTCTTC.

V gene TRBV11-2 combines with J gene TRBJ2-2, with D possibly matching TRBD2 (6 bases). Looked up from germline, CDR1 is SGHAT and CDR2 is FQNNGV. The CDR3 has 16 amino acids. V gave up 5 bases and J gave up 0 bases, with 13 bases separating them. The CDR3 sequence: CASSRGTGANTGELFF. The CDR3 DNA sequence: TGTGCCAGCAGCCGGGGGACGGGAGCGAACACCGGGGAGCTGTTTTTT.